A selection of T cell receptor beta chains follows, all from one sample in a study of blood T cell repertoires in COVID-19. The table came from immunoSEQ multiplex PCR; TCRdb's copy has only in-frame clones and leaves some out. The table shows about 300,000 clones, with just under 90% occurring only once. Sequencing was done on a sample of PBMCs or T cells enriched from blood (not recorded which). All receptors come from a woman between 50 and 59 years old who had been exposed to COVID-19. Each CDR3 is given with its conserved first and last residue. The D gene is left open where the match is weak. Not all rows give a size; the values are once, few, many and, for expanded clones, a class.

size: once
V: TRBV19
J: TRBJ2-7
D: TRBD2
length: 15
CDR3: CASSLTSGHSYEQYF
DNA: TGTGCCAGTAGTCTTACTAGCGGACACTCCTACGAGCAGTACTTC

size: NA
V: TRBV5-4
J: TRBJ1-2
D: TRBD1
length: 13
CDR3: CASSRDSLYGYTF
DNA: TGTGCCAGCAGCCGGGACAGCTTGTATGGCTACACCTTC

size: NA
V: TRBV4-1
J: TRBJ2-2
D: NA
length: 12
CDR3: CASSLITGELFF
DNA: TGCGCCAGCAGCCTTATCACCGGGGAGCTGTTTTTT

size: NA
V: TRBV14
J: TRBJ1-3
D: NA
length: 14
CDR3: CASSQDLPGNTIYF
DNA: TGTGCCAGCAGCCAAGATCTCCCCGGAAACACCATATATTTT

size: NA
V: TRBV19
J: TRBJ2-7
D: TRBD1
length: 15
CDR3: CASSQYRQGSDEQYF
DNA: TGTGCCAGTAGCCAATACAGACAGGGGAGCGACGAGCAGTACTTC

size: NA
V: TRBV4-1
J: TRBJ2-2
D: NA
length: 16
CDR3: CASSQFGGLNTGELFF
DNA: TGCGCCAGCAGCCAATTTGGGGGACTGAACACCGGGGAGCTGTTTTTT

size: NA
V: TRBV27
J: TRBJ2-1
D: NA
length: 15
CDR3: CASVGRGRKYNEQFF
DNA: TGTGCCAGCGTCGGCAGGGGCAGAAAATACAATGAGCAGTTCTTC

size: NA
V: TRBV2
J: TRBJ1-2
D: NA
length: 15
CDR3: CASRIGTMGNYGYTF
DNA: TGTGCCAGCAGAATCGGGACAATGGGTAACTATGGCTACACCTTC

size: few
V: TRBV5-1
J: TRBJ2-7
D: NA
length: 14
CDR3: CASSGGGSSYEQYF
DNA: TGCGCCAGCAGCGGAGGCGGTAGCTCCTACGAGCAGTACTTC

size: NA
V: TRBV5-4
J: TRBJ1-2
D: NA
length: 13
CDR3: CASSLVSDYGYTF
DNA: TGTGCCAGCAGCTTGGTCTCAGACTATGGCTACACCTTC

size: NA
V: TRBV18
J: TRBJ2-1
D: TRBD2
length: 15
CDR3: CASSPERGGYNEQFF
DNA: TGTGCCAGCTCACCAGAGCGGGGGGGATACAATGAGCAGTTCTTC

size: NA
V: TRBV18
J: TRBJ1-1
D: NA
length: 11
CDR3: CASGGGTEAFF
DNA: TGTGCCTCCGGTGGGGGGACTGAAGCTTTCTTT

size: NA
V: TRBV3-1/TRBV3-2
J: TRBJ1-3
D: NA
length: 13
CDR3: CASSQDQGNTIYF
DNA: TGTGCCAGCAGCCAAGATCAGGGTAACACCATATATTTT

size: few
V: TRBV27
J: TRBJ2-5
D: NA
length: 14
CDR3: CASSFGAGRETQYF
DNA: TGTGCCAGCAGTTTTGGGGCAGGGCGAGAGACCCAGTACTTC